Only one count was recorded for the clone carrying this T cell receptor beta chain. As yet, its antigen is unknown. Naive-designated CD8 cells lacked CD45RO, were positively enriched for CCR7, and omitted terminally differentiated effector memory CD45RA+ cells. The entry originates in a study of shared clonotypes between healthy human individuals. Study observations and caveats: Even with large depth, rarefaction showed that sorted-subset sequencing was incomplete. Owing to a small donor count, the genetic and exposure-history diversity represented was limited.

The germline gives CDR1 MNHEY, CDR2 SMNVEV (reference sequence). The V and J ends lost 2 bases and 4 bases respectively, with 11 bases between them. The CDR3 is made up of 15 amino acids. 200 to 250 ng DNA, tens of thousands of T cell genomes, went into each sorted-subset replicate PCR. Per the authors' pipeline: Because ImmunoSEQ provided only junction sequences with no quality scores, the filtering differed. The table came from immunoSEQ multiplex PCR; TCRdb's copy has only in-frame clones and leaves some out. V and J calls and clone size follow that table, whereas D and trimming were derived from the DNA. The table has over 2,000,000 clones, roughly 93% seen once; the top ten hold about 1.7%.

The chain uses TRBV27 and TRBJ2-2, with D maybe TRBD2 (5 bases). Source material: naive CD8+ T cells from PBMCs. The sequence was obtained from a young man in good health. Some clones in this sample may be carry-over from other donors' samples. CDR3 amino acids: CASSLRPGFTGELFF. For the CDR3, the DNA is TGTGCCAGCAGTTTAAGGCCGGGGTTCACCGGGGAGCTGTTTTTT.